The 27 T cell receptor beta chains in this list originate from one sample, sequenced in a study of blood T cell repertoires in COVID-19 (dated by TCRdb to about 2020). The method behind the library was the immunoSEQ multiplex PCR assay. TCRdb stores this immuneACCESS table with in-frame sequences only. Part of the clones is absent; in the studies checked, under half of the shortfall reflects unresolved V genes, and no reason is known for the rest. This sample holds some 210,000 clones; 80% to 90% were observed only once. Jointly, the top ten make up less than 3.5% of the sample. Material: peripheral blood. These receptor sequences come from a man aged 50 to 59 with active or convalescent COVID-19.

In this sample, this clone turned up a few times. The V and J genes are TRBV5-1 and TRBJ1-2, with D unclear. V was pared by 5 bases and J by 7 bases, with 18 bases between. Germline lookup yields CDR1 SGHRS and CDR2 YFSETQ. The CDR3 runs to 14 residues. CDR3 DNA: TGCGCCAGCAGAACCACCCTCGGGGAGGGTGGCTACACCTTC. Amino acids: CASRTTLGEGGYTF.

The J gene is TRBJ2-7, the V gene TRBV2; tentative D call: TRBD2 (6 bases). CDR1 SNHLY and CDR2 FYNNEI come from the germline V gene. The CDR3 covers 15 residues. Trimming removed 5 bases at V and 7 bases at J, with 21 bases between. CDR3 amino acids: CASSFSGTRDAEQYF. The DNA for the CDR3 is TGTGCCAGCAGTTTTTCCGGGACTCGGGATGCGGAGCAGTACTTC.

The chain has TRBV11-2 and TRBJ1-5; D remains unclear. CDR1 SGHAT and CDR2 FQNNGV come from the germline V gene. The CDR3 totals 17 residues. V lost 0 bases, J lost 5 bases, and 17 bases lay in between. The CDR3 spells CASSLDYRDDGDQPQHF. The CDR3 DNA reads TGTGCCAGCAGCTTAGATTATCGGGATGATGGTGATCAGCCCCAGCATTTT. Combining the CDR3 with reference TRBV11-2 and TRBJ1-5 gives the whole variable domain EAGVAQSPRYKIIEKRQSVAFWCNPISGHATLYWYQQILGQGPKLLIQFQNNGVVDDSQLPKDRFSAERLKGVDSTLKIQPAKLEDSAVYLCASSLDYRDDGDQPQHFGDGTRLSIL.

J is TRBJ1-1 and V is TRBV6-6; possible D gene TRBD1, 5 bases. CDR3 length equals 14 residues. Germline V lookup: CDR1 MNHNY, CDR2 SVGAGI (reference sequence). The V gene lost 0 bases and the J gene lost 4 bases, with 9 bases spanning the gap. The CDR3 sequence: CASSYSTGGTEAFF. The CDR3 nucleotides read TGTGCCAGCAGTTACTCGACGGGGGGCACTGAAGCTTTCTTT.

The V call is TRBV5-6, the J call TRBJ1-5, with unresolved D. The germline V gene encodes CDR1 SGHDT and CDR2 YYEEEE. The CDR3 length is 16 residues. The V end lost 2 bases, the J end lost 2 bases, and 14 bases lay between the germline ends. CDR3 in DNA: TGTGCCAGCAGCTTTTGGTCAAACTATGGCAATCAGCCCCAGCATTTT. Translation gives CASSFWSNYGNQPQHF.

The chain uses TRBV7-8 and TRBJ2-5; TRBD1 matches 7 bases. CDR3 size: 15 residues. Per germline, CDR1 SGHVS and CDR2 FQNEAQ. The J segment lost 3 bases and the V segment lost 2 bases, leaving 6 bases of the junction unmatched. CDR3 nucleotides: TGTGCCAGCAGCTTAAGGCAGGGGACAGAAGAGACCCAGTACTTC. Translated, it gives CASSLRQGTEETQYF.

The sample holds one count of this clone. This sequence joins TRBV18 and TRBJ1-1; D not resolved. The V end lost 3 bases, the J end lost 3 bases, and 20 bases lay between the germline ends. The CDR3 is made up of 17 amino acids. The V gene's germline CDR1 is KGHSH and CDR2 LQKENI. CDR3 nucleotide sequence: TGTGCCAGCTCACCGACGGGGTTTAGACTTAAGGACACTGAAGCTTTCTTT. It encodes CASSPTGFRLKDTEAFF.

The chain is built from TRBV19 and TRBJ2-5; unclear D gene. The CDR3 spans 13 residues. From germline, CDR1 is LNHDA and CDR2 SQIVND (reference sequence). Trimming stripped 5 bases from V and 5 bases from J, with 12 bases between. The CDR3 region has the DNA TGTGCCAGTAGTTTGACTTGGCCGGAGACCCAGTACTTC. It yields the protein CASSLTWPETQYF.

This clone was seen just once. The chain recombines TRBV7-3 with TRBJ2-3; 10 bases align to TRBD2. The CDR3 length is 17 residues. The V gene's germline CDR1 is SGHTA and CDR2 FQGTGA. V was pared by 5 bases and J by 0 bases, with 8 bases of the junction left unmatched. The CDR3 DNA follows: TGTGCCAGCAGCCGGAGGACTAGCGGAGCTAGCACAGATACGCAGTATTTT. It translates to CASSRRTSGASTDTQYF.

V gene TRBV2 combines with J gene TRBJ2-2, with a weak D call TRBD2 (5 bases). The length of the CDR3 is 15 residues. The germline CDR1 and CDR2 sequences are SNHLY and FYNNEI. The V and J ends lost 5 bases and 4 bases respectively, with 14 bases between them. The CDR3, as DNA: TGTGCCAGCAGTCCATGGAGGAAGGTCACCGGGGAGCTGTTTTTT. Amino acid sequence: CASSPWRKVTGELFF. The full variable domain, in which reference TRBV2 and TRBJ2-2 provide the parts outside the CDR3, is EPEVTQTPSHQVTQMGQEVILRCVPISNHLYFYWYRQILGQKVEFLVSFYNNEISEKSEIFDDQFSVERPDGSNFTLKIRSTKLEDSAMYFCASSPWRKVTGELFFGEGSRLTVL.

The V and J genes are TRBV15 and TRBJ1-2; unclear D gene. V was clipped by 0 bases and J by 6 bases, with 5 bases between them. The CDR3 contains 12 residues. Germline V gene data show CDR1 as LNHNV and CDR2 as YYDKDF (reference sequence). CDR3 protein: CATSRDLHGYTF. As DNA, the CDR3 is TGTGCCACCAGCAGAGATCTACATGGCTACACCTTC.

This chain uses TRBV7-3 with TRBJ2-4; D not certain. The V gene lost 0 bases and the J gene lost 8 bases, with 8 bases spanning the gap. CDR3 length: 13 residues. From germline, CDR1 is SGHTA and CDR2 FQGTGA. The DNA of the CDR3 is TGTGCCAGCAGCTTAACAGCCGTAGACATTCAGTACTTC. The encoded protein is CASSLTAVDIQYF.

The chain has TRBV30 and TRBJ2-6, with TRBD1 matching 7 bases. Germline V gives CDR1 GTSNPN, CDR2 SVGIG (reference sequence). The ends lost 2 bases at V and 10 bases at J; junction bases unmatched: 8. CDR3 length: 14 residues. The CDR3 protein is CAWSFAGTVNVLTF. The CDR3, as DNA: TGTGCCTGGAGTTTTGCCGGGACAGTTAACGTCCTGACTTTC.

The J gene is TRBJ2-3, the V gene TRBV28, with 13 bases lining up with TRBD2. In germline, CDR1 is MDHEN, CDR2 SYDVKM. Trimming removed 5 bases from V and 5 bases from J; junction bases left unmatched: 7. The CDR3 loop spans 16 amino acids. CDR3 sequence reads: CASSPSGLAGVDTQYF. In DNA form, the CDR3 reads TGTGCCAGCAGTCCTAGTGGACTAGCGGGAGTAGATACGCAGTATTTT. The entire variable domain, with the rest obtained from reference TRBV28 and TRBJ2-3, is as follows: DVKVTQSSRYLVKRTGEKVFLECVQDMDHENMFWYRQDPGLGLRLIYFSYDVKMKEKGDIPEGYSVSREKKERFSLILESASTNQTSMYLCASSPSGLAGVDTQYFGPGTRLTVL.

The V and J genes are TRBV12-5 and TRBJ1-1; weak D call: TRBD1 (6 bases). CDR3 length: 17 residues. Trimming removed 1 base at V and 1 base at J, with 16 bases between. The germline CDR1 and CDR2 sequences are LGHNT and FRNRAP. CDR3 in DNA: TGTGCTAGTGGTTTGGCGCACGGACAGCCAAAGAACACTGAAGCTTTCTTT. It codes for CASGLAHGQPKNTEAFF.

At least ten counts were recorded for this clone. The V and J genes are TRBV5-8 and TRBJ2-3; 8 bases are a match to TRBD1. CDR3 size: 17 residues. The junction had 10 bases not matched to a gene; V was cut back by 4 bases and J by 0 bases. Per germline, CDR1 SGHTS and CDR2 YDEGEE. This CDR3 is CASSPGTGQPSTDTQYF. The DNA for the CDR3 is TGTGCCAGCAGCCCCGGGACAGGCCAACCTAGCACAGATACGCAGTATTTT.

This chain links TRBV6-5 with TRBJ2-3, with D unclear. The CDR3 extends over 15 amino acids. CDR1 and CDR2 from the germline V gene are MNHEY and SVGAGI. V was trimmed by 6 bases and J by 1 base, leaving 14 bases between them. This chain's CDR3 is CASRRSGQGTDTQYF. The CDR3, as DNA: TGTGCCAGCAGGCGATCTGGGCAGGGCACAGATACGCAGTATTTT.

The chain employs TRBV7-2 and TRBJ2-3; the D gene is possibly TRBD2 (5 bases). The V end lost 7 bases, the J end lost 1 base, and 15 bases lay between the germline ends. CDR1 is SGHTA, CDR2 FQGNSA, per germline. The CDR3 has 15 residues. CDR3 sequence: CASILRGRGTDTQYF. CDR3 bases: TGTGCCAGCATCCTCCGGGGTAGGGGCACAGATACGCAGTATTTT.

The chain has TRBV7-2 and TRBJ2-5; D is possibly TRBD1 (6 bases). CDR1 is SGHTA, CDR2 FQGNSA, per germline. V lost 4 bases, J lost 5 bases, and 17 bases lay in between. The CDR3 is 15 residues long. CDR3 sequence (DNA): TGTGCCAGCAGCTCGGACAGAACAAATTTGGAGACCCAGTACTTC. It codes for CASSSDRTNLETQYF.

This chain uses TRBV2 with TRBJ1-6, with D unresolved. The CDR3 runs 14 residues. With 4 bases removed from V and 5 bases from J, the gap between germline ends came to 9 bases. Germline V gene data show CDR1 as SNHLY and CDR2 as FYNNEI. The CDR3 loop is CASSGGDNNSPLHF. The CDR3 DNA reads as TGTGCCAGCAGTGGCGGAGATAATAATTCACCCCTCCACTTT.

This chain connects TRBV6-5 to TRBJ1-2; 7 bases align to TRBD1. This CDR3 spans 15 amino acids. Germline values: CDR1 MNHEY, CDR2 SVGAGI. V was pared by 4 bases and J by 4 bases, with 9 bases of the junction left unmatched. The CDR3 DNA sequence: TGTGCCAGCAGTTCAGTAAGACAGGGTGCCTATGGCTACACCTTC. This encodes CASSSVRQGAYGYTF.

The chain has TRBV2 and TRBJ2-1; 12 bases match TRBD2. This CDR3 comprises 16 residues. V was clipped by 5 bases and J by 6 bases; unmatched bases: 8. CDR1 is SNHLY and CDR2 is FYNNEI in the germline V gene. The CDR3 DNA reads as TGTGCCAGCAGTACCACTAGCGGGGGGATGGGCAATGAGCAGTTCTTC. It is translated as CASSTTSGGMGNEQFF.

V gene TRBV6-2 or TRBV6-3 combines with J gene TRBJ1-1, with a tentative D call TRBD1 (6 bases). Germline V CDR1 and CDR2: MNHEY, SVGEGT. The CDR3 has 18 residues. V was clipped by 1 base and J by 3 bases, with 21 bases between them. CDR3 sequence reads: CASSYYPGLQGLDTEAFF. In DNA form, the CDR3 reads TGTGCCAGCAGTTACTATCCCGGCCTTCAGGGGTTGGACACTGAAGCTTTCTTT.

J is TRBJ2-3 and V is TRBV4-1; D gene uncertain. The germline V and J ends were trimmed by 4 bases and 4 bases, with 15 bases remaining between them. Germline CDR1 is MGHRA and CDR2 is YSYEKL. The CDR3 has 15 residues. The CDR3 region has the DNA TGCGCCAGCAGCCGGCTGGGCAGCTCAGCAGATACGCAGTATTTT. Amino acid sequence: CASSRLGSSADTQYF.

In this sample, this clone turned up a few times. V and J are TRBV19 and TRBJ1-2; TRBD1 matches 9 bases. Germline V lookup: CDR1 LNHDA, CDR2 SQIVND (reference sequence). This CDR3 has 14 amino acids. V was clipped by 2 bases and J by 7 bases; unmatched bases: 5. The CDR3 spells CASSISTGGFGYTF. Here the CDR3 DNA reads TGTGCCAGTAGTATAAGCACAGGGGGCTTTGGCTACACCTTC.

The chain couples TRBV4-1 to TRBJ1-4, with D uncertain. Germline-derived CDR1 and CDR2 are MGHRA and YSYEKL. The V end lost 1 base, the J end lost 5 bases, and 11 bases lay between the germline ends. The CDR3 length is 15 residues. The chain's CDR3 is CASSQGGGRNEKLFF. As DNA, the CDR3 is TGCGCCAGCAGCCAAGGAGGAGGTAGGAATGAAAAACTGTTTTTT.

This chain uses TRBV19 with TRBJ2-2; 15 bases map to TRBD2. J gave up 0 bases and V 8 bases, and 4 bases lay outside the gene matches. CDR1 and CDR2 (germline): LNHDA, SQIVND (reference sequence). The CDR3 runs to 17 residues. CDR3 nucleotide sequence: TGTGCCAGTGGGACTAGCGGGGGGACTTCGAACACCGGGGAGCTGTTTTTT. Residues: CASGTSGGTSNTGELFF.